Listed below are T cell receptor beta chains from one sample, sequenced in a study of cytomegalovirus exposure and HLA in healthy donors. The method was immunoSEQ multiplex PCR; TCRdb's version includes in-frame clones alone and lacks a portion of them. The sample consists of about 200,000 clones, around 88% of them appearing once. Sequencing input: PBMCs. The source of these receptors is a woman aged 18 to 35 in good health and CMV-seronegative. Both conserved end residues are part of each CDR3. Fields, in order: clone size, J gene, D gene, V gene, CDR3 DNA, CDR3 protein. A D gene is named only where the DNA matches it firmly. Only some rows state a clone size, as once, few, many or a class for expanded clones.

NA TRBJ2-3 NA TRBV7-2 TGTGCCAGCACCCTCCCCGTGGGGGAGGCAACAGATACGCAGTATTTT CASTLPVGEATDTQYF
NA TRBJ2-5 NA TRBV29-1 TGCAGCGTTGGCAAGGAGGGCCGGCAAGGGACCCAGTACTTC CSVGKEGRQGTQYF
once TRBJ2-7 TRBD2 TRBV15 TGTGCCACCAGCAGGCCTAGCGGGAGCTACGAGCAGTACTTC CATSRPSGSYEQYF
NA TRBJ2-1 NA TRBV2 TGTGCCAGCAGTAAGGGGGTAGGTCTCAATGAGCAGTTCTTC CASSKGVGLNEQFF
NA TRBJ1-5 TRBD1 TRBV6-1 TGTGCGGATATCCGACAGGGTCGAAGCAATCAGCCCCAGCATTTT CADIRQGRSNQPQHF
NA TRBJ1-5 NA TRBV19 TGTGCCAGTAGAATCGGGGACAAGTTAATTAGTCAGCCCCAGCATTTT CASRIGDKLISQPQHF
once TRBJ2-7 NA TRBV27 TGTGCCAGCAGTTTAAACAGAGACTACGAGCAGTACTTC CASSLNRDYEQYF
NA TRBJ1-2 NA TRBV30 TGTGCCTGGAGTCCGGGGGTCTATGGCTACACCTTC CAWSPGVYGYTF
NA TRBJ2-2 TRBD2 TRBV5-1 TGCGCCAGCAGCTTCAGGGCTAGCGGTTTCGCGAACACCGGGGAGCTGTTTTTT CASSFRASGFANTGELFF
NA TRBJ2-5 NA TRBV2 TGTGCCAGCAGTGAAAATAGCCCGGCATTCCAAGAGACCCAGTACTTC CASSENSPAFQETQYF
NA TRBJ2-5 NA TRBV7-2 TGTGCCAGCAGGGCGACAGGTCAAGAGACCCAGTACTTC CASRATGQETQYF
NA TRBJ2-3 TRBD2 TRBV5-6 TGTGCCAGCAGCCCCGGGGGGGCTTCGATGGAGTATTTT CASSPGGASMEYF